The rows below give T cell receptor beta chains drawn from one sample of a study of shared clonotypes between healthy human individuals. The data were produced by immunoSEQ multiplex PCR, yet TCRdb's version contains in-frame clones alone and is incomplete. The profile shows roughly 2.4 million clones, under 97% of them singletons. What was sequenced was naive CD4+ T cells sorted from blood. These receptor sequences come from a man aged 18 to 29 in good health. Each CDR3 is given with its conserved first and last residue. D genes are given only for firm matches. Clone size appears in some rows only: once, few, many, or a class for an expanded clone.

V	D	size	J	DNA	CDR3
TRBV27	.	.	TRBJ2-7	TGTGCCAGCAGTTTATCGAAGGGCTACGAGCAGTACTTC	CASSLSKGYEQYF
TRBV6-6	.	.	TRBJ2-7	TGTGCCAGCACCCTCTCGACAGGCGTAGCCTACGAGCAGTACTTC	CASTLSTGVAYEQYF
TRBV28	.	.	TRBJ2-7	TGTGCCAGCAGTTTATCGGGCCCCTACGAGCAGTACTTC	CASSLSGPYEQYF
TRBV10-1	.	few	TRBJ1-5	TGCGCCAGCAGACCGGGTCCCTGGCGCAATCAGCCCCAGCATTTT	CASRPGPWRNQPQHF
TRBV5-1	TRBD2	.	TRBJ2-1	TGCGCCACCAGACTTAGCGGGGGGCGGAATAATGAGCAGTTCTTC	CATRLSGGRNNEQFF
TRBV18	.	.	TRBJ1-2	TGTGCCAGCTCAATCGGCGAGAACTATGGCTACACCTTC	CASSIGENYGYTF
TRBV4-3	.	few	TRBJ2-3	TGCGCCAGCAGCCAAGCGGGAGTGAGCACAGATACGCAGTATTTT	CASSQAGVSTDTQYF
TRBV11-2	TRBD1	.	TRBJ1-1	TGTGCCAGCAGCTTTCTGACAGGGGGCAACACTGAAGCTTTCTTT	CASSFLTGGNTEAFF
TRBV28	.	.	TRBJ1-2	TGTGCCAGCAGTTCTCCGCCAGGGGGCTACACCTTC	CASSSPPGGYTF
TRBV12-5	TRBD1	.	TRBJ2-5	TGTGCTAGTGGTTTGGGACAGGGAGAGACCCAGTACTTC	CASGLGQGETQYF
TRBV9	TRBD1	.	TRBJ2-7	TGTGCCAGCACACACGGAGAGGGGGCATCCTACGAGCAGTACTTC	CASTHGEGASYEQYF
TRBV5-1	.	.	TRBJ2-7	TGCGCCAGCACTAGTGGGGGGACAAGCTCCTACGAGCAGTACTTC	CASTSGGTSSYEQYF
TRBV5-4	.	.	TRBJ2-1	TGTGCCAGCAGCTGGGGGGCTGGCGCCCCTGGCTACAATGAGCAGTTCTTC	CASSWGAGAPGYNEQFF
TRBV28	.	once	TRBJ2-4	TGTGCCAGCAACGGGGGAAGGGCAAACATTCAGTACTTC	CASNGGRANIQYF
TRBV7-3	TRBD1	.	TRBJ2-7	TGTGCCAGCAGCTTAAGACCCGACAGGGCTCCCGAGCAGTACTTC	CASSLRPDRAPEQYF
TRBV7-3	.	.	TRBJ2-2	TGTGCCAGCAGCTGGGGACGGGCGAACACCGGGGAGCTGTTTTTT	CASSWGRANTGELFF
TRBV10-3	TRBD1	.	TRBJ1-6	TGTGCCATCAGTGAGTCTAAGACAGGGGGAAGGTCACCCCTCCACTTT	CAISESKTGGRSPLHF
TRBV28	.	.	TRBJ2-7	TGTGCCAGCAGTTTATCTAGTTTGTCTGGTGGGTTTTGGGAGCAGTACTTC	CASSLSSLSGGFWEQYF
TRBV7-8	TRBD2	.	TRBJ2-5	TGTGCCAGCAGCTTCCTCTGGGGTAGCGGGAGGGCGGAGACCCAGTACTTC	CASSFLWGSGRAETQYF
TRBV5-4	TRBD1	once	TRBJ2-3	TGTGCCAGCAGCTTGGCCGGGACAGGGGAGGGCACAGATACGCAGTATTTT	CASSLAGTGEGTDTQYF
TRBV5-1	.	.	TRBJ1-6	TGCGCCAGCAGCCCGGGAGGAATGCCCTATAATTCACCCCTCCACTTT	CASSPGGMPYNSPLHF
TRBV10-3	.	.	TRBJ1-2	TGTGCCATCAGTGAAGTCAGGGAAACTATTGGCTACACCTTC	CAISEVRETIGYTF
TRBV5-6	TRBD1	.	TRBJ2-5	TGTGCCAGCAGCCGGACAGGGGGAGGTCGAGAGACCCAGTACTTC	CASSRTGGGRETQYF
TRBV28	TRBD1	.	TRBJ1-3	TGTGCCAGCAGTTTACCGGGACAGGGGTTTTACCCCTCTGGAAACACCATATATTTT	CASSLPGQGFYPSGNTIYF
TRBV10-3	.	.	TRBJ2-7	TGTGCCATCCATTCCGGGGTTACCTACGAGCAGTACTTC	CAIHSGVTYEQYF
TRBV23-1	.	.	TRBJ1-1	TGCGCCAGCAGTCACTTAAGGGCTTACAGCCCAACTATGAACACTGAAGCTTTCTTT	CASSHLRAYSPTMNTEAFF